A selection of T cell receptor beta chains follows, all from one sample in a study of T cells in Graves' hyperthyroidism and ophthalmopathy. TCRdb re-analysed the multiplex PCR reads in MiXCR, keeping a single row per CDR3 protein. Here the sample spans some 400,000 distinct CDR3 sequences, roughly 12% being singletons. Sequencing used blood. The receptors here all came from a man aged 25-45 years with Graves' hyperthyroidism that later progressed to Graves' ophthalmopathy. Each CDR3 is given with its conserved first and last residue. D genes are given only for firm matches. Expanded clones are given a class, and other clones once, few, many or no size at all.

V gene	J gene	clone size	D gene	CDR3 DNA	CDR3 protein
TRBV2	TRBJ1-1	many	NA	TGTGCCAGCAGTGTTGAGGAGGACACTGAAGCTTTCTTT	CASSVEEDTEAFF
TRBV2	TRBJ2-5	many	TRBD1	TGTGCCAGCAGTGGGGACAGCCAAGAGACCCAGTACTTC	CASSGDSQETQYF
TRBV20-1	TRBJ2-2	NA	NA	TGCAGTGCCCTGGAGGGGGGGTTGACCGGGGAGCTGTTTTTT	CSALEGGLTGELFF
TRBV20-1	TRBJ1-2	many	NA	TGCAGTGCTAGCCGGGGCAGGGGCTATGGCTACACCTTC	CSASRGRGYGYTF
TRBV7-8	TRBJ1-4	many	TRBD1	TGTGCCAGCAGCTTCCAACAGGGGGCTGAAAAACTGTTTTTT	CASSFQQGAEKLFF
TRBV6-5	TRBJ1-2	few	NA	TGTGCCAGCAGTTACGGAGGAGACTATGGCTACACCTTC	CASSYGGDYGYTF
TRBV5-1	TRBJ2-5	many	NA	TGCGCCAGCGCCGAGCAAGAGACCCAGTACTTC	CASAEQETQYF
TRBV5-1	TRBJ2-7	NA	NA	TGCGCCAGCAGCTTGTATGACCACGAGCAGTACTTC	CASSLYDHEQYF
TRBV6-6	TRBJ1-2	NA	NA	TGTGCCAGCAGTTACTCTCCTGGGCAGGATGATGGCTACACCTTC	CASSYSPGQDDGYTF
TRBV9	TRBJ2-1	few	TRBD1	TGTGCCAGCAGCGTAGTCTCGGGACAGGGCTACAATGAGCAGTTCTTC	CASSVVSGQGYNEQFF
TRBV20-1	TRBJ2-7	many	TRBD2	TGCAGTGCTATACTAGCGGGGGTGACCTACGAGCAGTACTTC	CSAILAGVTYEQYF
TRBV3-1	TRBJ1-2	many	NA	TGTGCCAGCAGCCAACTTCCGATGGGGGATGGCTACACCTTC	CASSQLPMGDGYTF
TRBV9	TRBJ2-1	NA	TRBD1	TGTGCCAGCAGCACCCTATGGACAGGGGACAATGAGCAGTTCTTC	CASSTLWTGDNEQFF
TRBV7-9	TRBJ2-1	many	TRBD1	TGTGCCAGCAGCTTAGTAGTGGGGACAGGCACCTACAATGAGCAGTTCTTC	CASSLVVGTGTYNEQFF
TRBV15	TRBJ1-2	NA	NA	TGTGCCACCAGCAGGCAACTCGACGAGGGCTACTATGGCTACACCTTC	CATSRQLDEGYYGYTF
TRBV2	TRBJ2-1	once	NA	TGTGCCAGCAGCCCCTGGCTAGACTACAATGAGCAGTTCTTC	CASSPWLDYNEQFF
TRBV28	TRBJ1-1	NA	TRBD1	TGTGCCAGCAGTCCAGGACAGGCCGCTGAAGCTTTCTTT	CASSPGQAAEAFF
TRBV30	TRBJ1-5	few	NA	TGTGCCAGGAGTGCGGGCCGGGATCAGCCCCAGCATTTT	CARSAGRDQPQHF
TRBV7-9	TRBJ2-7	NA	NA	TGTGCCAGCAGCTTAACAGCCTACGAGCAGTACTTC	CASSLTAYEQYF
TRBV6-1	TRBJ2-7	NA	TRBD1	TGTGCCGGCAGTTGGACAGGCAGCGTCTCCTACGAGCAGTACTTC	CAGSWTGSVSYEQYF
TRBV5-1	TRBJ2-7	many	TRBD2	TGCGCCAGCAGCATCCACAGCGGGGCCTCCTACGAGCAGTACTTC	CASSIHSGASYEQYF
TRBV6-6	TRBJ1-5	many	NA	TGTGCCAGCAGTTACGATGTTGGACAGCCCCAGCATTTT	CASSYDVGQPQHF
TRBV7-9	TRBJ2-7	many	NA	TGTGCCAGCACCCCCAAAGTGGGCAACGAGCAGTACTTC	CASTPKVGNEQYF
TRBV7-2	TRBJ2-5	many	TRBD2	TGTGCCAGCAGCTCAAGGACTAGCGGCCAAGAGACCCAGTACTTC	CASSSRTSGQETQYF
TRBV11-3	TRBJ1-2	NA	TRBD1	TGTGCCAGCAGCACAGACAGGGCTTCCTATGGCTACACCTTC	CASSTDRASYGYTF
TRBV2	TRBJ2-2	few	NA	TGTGCCAGCGAGGAGGAATACACCGGGGAGCTGTTTTTT	CASEEEYTGELFF
TRBV18	TRBJ2-2	few	TRBD2	TGTGCCAGCTCACCGGAAGCGGGGGGCCCGGTGTGGGAGCTGTTTTTT	CASSPEAGGPVWELFF
TRBV12-5	TRBJ2-3	once	NA	TGTGCTAGTGGTTTGGTAAGGGTCAGGGGTCGGACAGATACGCAGTATTTT	CASGLVRVRGRTDTQYF
TRBV7-9	TRBJ2-7	NA	TRBD1	TGTGCCAGCAGCTTTACCGGGACAGTGACCTACGAGCAGTACTTC	CASSFTGTVTYEQYF
TRBV7-9	TRBJ2-7	many	TRBD1	TGTGCCAGCAGCTTTCCAGGACAGGGCCTCGACGAGCAGTACTTC	CASSFPGQGLDEQYF
TRBV18	TRBJ1-6	NA	TRBD1	TGTGCCAGCTCACCCTATCGGACAGGGGGGGACTCACCCTTCCACTTT	CASSPYRTGGDSPFHF
TRBV30	TRBJ2-7	many	NA	TGTGCCTGGAACCGGGACACCCTGGGGGAGCAGTACTTC	CAWNRDTLGEQYF
TRBV20-1	TRBJ1-4	NA	NA	TGCAGTGCTAGCGGGACCCCTTGGGAAAAACTGTTTTTT	CSASGTPWEKLFF
TRBV27	TRBJ1-5	NA	NA	TGTGCCAGCAGCCCCGGGTCGATTTCGGGCAATCAGCCCCAGCATTTT	CASSPGSISGNQPQHF
TRBV3-1	TRBJ1-6	few	NA	TGTGCCAGCAGCCAAGGTCTCGGGGGTAATTCACCCCTCCACTTT	CASSQGLGGNSPLHF
TRBV28	TRBJ2-1	many	NA	TGTGCCAGCAGTTTATTCAGGGGATATGAGCAGTTCTTC	CASSLFRGYEQFF
TRBV6-2/TRBV6-3	TRBJ2-4	many	NA	TGTGCCAGCAGTTTGCTACGCCAGGGAGCCAAAAACATTCAGTACTTC	CASSLLRQGAKNIQYF
TRBV5-1	TRBJ1-2	many	NA	TGCGCCAGCAGCGAGGATGGCAGGCCTATGGGCTACACCTTC	CASSEDGRPMGYTF
TRBV19	TRBJ1-1	NA	NA	TGTGCCAGTAGTACACAGCTGACTGAAGCTTTCTTT	CASSTQLTEAFF
TRBV12-3/TRBV12-4	TRBJ2-2	NA	TRBD1	TGTGCCAGCAGCGCAACAGGGGGAACCACCGGGGAGCTGTTTTTT	CASSATGGTTGELFF
TRBV19	TRBJ2-1	few	TRBD2	TGTGCCGGTAGTATTGCCGATACGGGACTAGCGGGGGACAATGAGCAGTTCTTC	CAGSIADTGLAGDNEQFF
TRBV12-3/TRBV12-4	TRBJ1-5	many	NA	TGTGCCAGCAGCTCAAGTCATAGCAATCAGCCCCAGCATTTT	CASSSSHSNQPQHF
TRBV6-1	TRBJ1-5	many	TRBD1	TGTGCCAGCAGGAAGGGGACAGTTAGCAATCAGCCCCAGCATTTT	CASRKGTVSNQPQHF
TRBV20-1	TRBJ1-4	many	TRBD1	TGCAGTGCGCCCTCCCCCAGGGGGCTCAGGGAAAAACTGTTTTTT	CSAPSPRGLREKLFF
TRBV28	TRBJ2-2	few	NA	TGTGCCAGCAGTACGCAGGGTATTGGCGGGGAGCTGTTTTTT	CASSTQGIGGELFF
TRBV28	TRBJ2-1	many	TRBD2	TGTGCCAGCAGTTCTAGCGGGGGGGTAAATGAGCAGTTCTTC	CASSSSGGVNEQFF